This T cell receptor beta chain was identified during a study of T cell repertoires in cytomegalovirus infection. Study-wide background: Peptides in the study included HLA-C-restricted and HLA-B-restricted CMV epitopes. It can be stated that public TCR beta signatures indicated CMV infection as well as a matching HLA type. Regarding the study as a whole: Within the response measured ex vivo, HLA-C-restricted CMV-specific TCR beta clonotypes were dominant. Totalled public TCR beta family frequency picked out people who carried CMV plus the relevant HLA.

From the reads, TCRdb called clonotypes with MiXCR, one entry per CDR3 protein. The data show roughly 800,000 distinct CDR3 sequences, approximately 32% seen once. This clonotype was recorded a few times. Its matching antigen is unknown. CDR3 size: 13 residues. Trimming removed 2 bases from V and 8 bases from J, with 12 bases in between. CDR1 MNHNY and CDR2 SVGAGI come from the germline V gene (reference sequence). The source of this sequence is a human donor in good health (CMV status not recorded). Some clones in this sample may be carry-over from other donors' samples. Sequenced here: cultured CD8+ T cells from PBMCs, sampled from culture after CMV antigen stimulation. J is TRBJ1-1 and V is TRBV6-6; D gene ambiguous. The CDR3 loop reads CASSYLRHQEAFF. The DNA of the CDR3 is TGTGCCAGCAGTTACCTAAGACATCAGGAAGCTTTCTTT.